Each of the 3 T cell receptor beta chains below was sequenced from the same sample in a study of T-cell memory formation after mild COVID-19. TCRdb independently ran MiXCR on the 5' RACE reads; one entry per CDR3 protein. The sample holds around 80,000 distinct CDR3 sequences, over 11% seen once. What was sequenced was PBMCs or a T cell subset sorted from them (not recorded which). The receptors stem from an adult woman who had mild COVID-19 (a few samples of this study predate the infection). Cell type and time point are not known.

The sample holds a few counts of this clonotype. The gene calls are TRBV3-1 and TRBJ1-1, with no clear D. The V and J ends lost 2 bases and 8 bases respectively, with 12 bases between them. The CDR3 extends over 13 amino acids. CDR1 and CDR2 (germline): LGHDT, YNNKEL (reference sequence). CDR3 coding DNA: TGTGCCAGCAGCCAACTAGGTGCGACAGAAGCTTTCTTT. Its translation is CASSQLGATEAFF.

The chain recombines TRBV4-2 with TRBJ2-3; the D is unclear. Germline CDR1 and CDR2: LGHNA and YNFKEQ. V lost 3 bases and J lost 2, with 6 bases in between. There are 13 residues in the CDR3. CDR3 protein: CASSQWTTDTQYF. CDR3 nucleotides: TGTGCCAGCAGCCAGTGGACCACAGATACGCAGTATTTT.

This clonotype turned up a few times. The chain combines TRBV10-3 with TRBJ2-3; D is perhaps TRBD1 (5 bases). With 4 bases removed from V and 1 base from J, the gap between germline ends came to 15 bases. Germline CDR1 is ENHRY and CDR2 is SYGVKD. This CDR3 comprises 16 residues. As DNA, the CDR3 is TGTGCCATCAGTGGTGGGGCCGGCCCTGGCACAGATACGCAGTATTTT. Its translation: CAISGGAGPGTDTQYF.